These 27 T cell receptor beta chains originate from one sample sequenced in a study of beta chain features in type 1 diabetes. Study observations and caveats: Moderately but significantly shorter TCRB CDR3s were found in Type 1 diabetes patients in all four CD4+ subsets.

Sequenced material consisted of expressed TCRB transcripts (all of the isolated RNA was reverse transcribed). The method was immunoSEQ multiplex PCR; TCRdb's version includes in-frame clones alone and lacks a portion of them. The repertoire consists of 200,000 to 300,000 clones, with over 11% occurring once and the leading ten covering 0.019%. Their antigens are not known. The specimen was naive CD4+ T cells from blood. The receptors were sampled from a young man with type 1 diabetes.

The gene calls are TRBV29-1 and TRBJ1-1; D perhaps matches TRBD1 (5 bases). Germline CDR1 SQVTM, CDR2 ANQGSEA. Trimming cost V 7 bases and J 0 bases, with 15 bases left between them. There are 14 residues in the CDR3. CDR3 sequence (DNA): TGCAGCGCCAGAATGACAGCCATGAACACTGAAGCTTTCTTT. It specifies CSARMTAMNTEAFF.

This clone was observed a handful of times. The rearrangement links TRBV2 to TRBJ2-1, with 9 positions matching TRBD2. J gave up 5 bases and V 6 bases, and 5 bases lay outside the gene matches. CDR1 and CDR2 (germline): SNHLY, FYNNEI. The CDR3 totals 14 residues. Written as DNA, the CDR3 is TGTGCCAGCAGCCGTGGCGGGAGGGACAATGAGCAGTTCTTC. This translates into CASSRGGRDNEQFF.

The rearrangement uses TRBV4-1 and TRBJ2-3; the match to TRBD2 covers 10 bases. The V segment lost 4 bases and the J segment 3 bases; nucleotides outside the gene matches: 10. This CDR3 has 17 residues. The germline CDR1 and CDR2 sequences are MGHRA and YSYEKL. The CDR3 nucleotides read TGCGCCAGCAGCCCGCTGGGGCTAGCGGGGGTGACAGATACGCAGTATTTT. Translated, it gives CASSPLGLAGVTDTQYF.

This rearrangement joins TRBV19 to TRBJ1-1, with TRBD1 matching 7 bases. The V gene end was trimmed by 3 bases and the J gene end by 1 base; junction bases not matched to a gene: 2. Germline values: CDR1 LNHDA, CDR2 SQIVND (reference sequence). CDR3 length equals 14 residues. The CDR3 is CASSIQGGNTEAFF. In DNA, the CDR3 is TGTGCCAGTAGTATCCAGGGGGGGAACACTGAAGCTTTCTTT.

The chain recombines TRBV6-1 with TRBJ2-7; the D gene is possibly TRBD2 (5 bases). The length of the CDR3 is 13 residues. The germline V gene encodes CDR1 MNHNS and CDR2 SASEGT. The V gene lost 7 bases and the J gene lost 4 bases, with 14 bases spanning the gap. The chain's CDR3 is CASNTRARYEQYF. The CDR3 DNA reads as TGTGCCAGCAACACTAGGGCCAGATACGAGCAGTACTTC.

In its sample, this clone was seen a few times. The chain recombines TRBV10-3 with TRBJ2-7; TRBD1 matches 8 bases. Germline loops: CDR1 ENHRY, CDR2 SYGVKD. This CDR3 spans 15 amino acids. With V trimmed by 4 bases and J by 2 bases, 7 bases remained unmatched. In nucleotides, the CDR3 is TGTGCCATCAGTGGAGGACAGGGACCCACCTACGAGCAGTACTTC. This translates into CAISGGQGPTYEQYF.

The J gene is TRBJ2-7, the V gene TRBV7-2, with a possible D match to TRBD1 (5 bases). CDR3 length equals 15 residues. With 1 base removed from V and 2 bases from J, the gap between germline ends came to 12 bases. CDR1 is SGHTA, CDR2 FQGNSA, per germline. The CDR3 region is CASSLGGQGTYEQYF. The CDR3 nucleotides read TGTGCCAGCAGCTTAGGGGGTCAGGGAACCTACGAGCAGTACTTC.

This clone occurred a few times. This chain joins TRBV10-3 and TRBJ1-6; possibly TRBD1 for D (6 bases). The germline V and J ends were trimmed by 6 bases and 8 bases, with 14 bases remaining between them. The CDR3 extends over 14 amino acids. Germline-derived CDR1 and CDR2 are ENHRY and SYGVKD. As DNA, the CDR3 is TGTGCCATCAGCTACAGGGCTGAGGATTCACCCCTCCACTTT. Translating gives CAISYRAEDSPLHF.

CDR3 nucleotide sequence: TGCGCCAGCAACCTACAGGGGGGAGAAAAACTGTTTTTT. It specifies CASNLQGGEKLFF. V gene TRBV4-1 combines with J gene TRBJ1-4, with TRBD1 matching over 8 bases. Germline CDR1 is MGHRA and CDR2 is YSYEKL. V shed 7 bases and J 8 bases; nucleotides not matched to a gene: 6. This CDR3 is built from 13 residues.

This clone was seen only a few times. This chain's CDR3 is CASSYPGGNYGYTF. The CDR3 bases are TGTGCCAGCAGTTACCCGGGGGGCAACTATGGCTACACCTTC. The chain employs TRBV6-6 and TRBJ1-2, with D possibly being TRBD1 (6 bases). Germline V gene lookup returns CDR1 MNHNY and CDR2 SVGAGI (reference sequence). V lost 2 bases and J 2 bases, leaving 9 bases between the germline ends. This CDR3 spans 14 amino acids.

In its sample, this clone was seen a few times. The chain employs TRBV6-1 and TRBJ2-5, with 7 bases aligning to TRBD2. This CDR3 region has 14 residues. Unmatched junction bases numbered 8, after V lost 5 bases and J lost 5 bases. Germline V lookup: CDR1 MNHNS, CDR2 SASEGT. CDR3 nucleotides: TGTGCCAGCAGTCCCCAATTGGGGGGGGAGACCCAGTACTTC. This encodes CASSPQLGGETQYF.

The CDR3, as DNA: TGTGCCAGTAGAACAGCAGGGGTAAACACCGGGGAGCTGTTTTTT. Protein product: CASRTAGVNTGELFF. V gene TRBV19 combines with J gene TRBJ2-2, with D maybe TRBD1 (6 bases). Germline CDR1 and CDR2: LNHDA and SQIVND (reference sequence). V lost 6 bases and J 2 bases, leaving 13 bases between the germline ends. This CDR3 is built from 15 residues.

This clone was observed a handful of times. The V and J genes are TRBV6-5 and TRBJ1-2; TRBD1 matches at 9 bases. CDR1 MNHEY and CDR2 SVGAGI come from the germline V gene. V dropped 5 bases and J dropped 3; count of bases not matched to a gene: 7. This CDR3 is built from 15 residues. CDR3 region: CASSPGQGFYYGYTF. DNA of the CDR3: TGTGCCAGCAGTCCGGGACAGGGCTTTTACTATGGCTACACCTTC.

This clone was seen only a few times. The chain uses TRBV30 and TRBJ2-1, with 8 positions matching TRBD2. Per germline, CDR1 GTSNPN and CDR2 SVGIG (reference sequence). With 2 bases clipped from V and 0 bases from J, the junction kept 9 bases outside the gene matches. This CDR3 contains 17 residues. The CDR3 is CAWSRVTSVSSYNEQFF. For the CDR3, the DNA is TGTGCCTGGAGTCGAGTGACTAGCGTGTCCTCCTACAATGAGCAGTTCTTC.

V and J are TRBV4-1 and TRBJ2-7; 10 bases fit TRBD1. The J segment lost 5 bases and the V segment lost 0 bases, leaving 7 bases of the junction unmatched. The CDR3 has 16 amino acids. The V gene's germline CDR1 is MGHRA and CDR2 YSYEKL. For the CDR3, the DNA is TGCGCCAGCAGCCAAGATCCAGGGACAGGGGCCGACGAGCAGTACTTC. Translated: CASSQDPGTGADEQYF.

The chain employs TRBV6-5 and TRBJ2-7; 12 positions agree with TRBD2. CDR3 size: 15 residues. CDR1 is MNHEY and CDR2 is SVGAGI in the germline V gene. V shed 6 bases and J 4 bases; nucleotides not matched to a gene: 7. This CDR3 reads CASSPGLAGLYEQYF. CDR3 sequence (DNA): TGTGCCAGCAGCCCTGGACTAGCGGGGTTGTACGAGCAGTACTTC.

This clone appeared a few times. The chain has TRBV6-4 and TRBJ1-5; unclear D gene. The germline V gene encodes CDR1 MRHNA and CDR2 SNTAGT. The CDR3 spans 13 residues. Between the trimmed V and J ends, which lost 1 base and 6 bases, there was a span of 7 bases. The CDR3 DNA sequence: TGTGCCAGCAGTGACTTCGAGGGTCAGCCCCAGCATTTT. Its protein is CASSDFEGQPQHF.

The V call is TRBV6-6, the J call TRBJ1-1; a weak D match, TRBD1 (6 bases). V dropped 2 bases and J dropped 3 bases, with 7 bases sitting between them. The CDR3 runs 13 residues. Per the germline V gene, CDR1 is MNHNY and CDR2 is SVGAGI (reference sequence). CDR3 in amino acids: CASSYTGYTEAFF. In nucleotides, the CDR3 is TGTGCCAGCAGTTACACAGGGTACACTGAAGCTTTCTTT.

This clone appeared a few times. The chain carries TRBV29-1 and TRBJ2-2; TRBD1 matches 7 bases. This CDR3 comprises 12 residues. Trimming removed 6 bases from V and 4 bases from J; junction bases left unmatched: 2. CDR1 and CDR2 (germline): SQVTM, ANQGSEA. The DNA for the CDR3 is TGCAGCGTGGACAGGTCCACCGGGGAGCTGTTTTTT. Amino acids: CSVDRSTGELFF.

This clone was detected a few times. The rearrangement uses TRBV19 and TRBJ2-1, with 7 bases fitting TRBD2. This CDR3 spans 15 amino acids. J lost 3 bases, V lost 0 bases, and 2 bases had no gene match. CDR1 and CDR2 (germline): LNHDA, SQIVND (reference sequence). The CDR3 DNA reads TGTGCCAGTAGTATAGACCGGACTAGCTACAATGAGCAGTTCTTC. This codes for CASSIDRTSYNEQFF.

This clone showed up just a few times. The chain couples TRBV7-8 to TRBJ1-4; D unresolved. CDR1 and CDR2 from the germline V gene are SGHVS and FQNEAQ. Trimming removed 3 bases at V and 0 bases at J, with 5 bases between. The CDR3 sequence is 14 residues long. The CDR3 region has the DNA TGTGCCAGCAGCTTCAGTGCAACTAATGAAAAACTGTTTTTT. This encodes CASSFSATNEKLFF. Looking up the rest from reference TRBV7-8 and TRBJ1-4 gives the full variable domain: GAGVSQSPRYKVAKRGQDVALRCDPISGHVSLFWYQQALGQGPEFLTYFQNEAQLDKSGLPSDRFFAERPEGSVSTLKIQRTQQEDSAVYLCASSFSATNEKLFFGSGTQLSVL.

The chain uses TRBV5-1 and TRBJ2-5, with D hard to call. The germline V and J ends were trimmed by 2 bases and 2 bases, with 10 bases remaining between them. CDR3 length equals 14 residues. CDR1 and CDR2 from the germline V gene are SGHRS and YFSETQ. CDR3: CASSFTRPQETQYF. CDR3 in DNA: TGCGCCAGCAGCTTCACCAGGCCTCAAGAGACCCAGTACTTC.

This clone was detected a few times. CDR3 in DNA: TGTGCCAGCAGCCACCGGGACTACACCATCAATGAGCAGTTCTTC. Protein product: CASSHRDYTINEQFF. This sequence joins TRBV5-4 and TRBJ2-1; TRBD2 agrees at 7 bases. The CDR3 sequence is 15 residues long. V gave up 4 bases and J gave up 6 bases; unmatched junction bases: 10. Germline V gene data show CDR1 as SGHNT and CDR2 as YYREEE (reference sequence).

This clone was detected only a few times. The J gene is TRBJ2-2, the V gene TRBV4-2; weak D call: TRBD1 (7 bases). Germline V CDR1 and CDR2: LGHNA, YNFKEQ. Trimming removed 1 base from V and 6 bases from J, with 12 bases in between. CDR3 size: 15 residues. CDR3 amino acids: CASSQAGGRAGELFF. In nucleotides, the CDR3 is TGTGCCAGCAGCCAAGCAGGGGGGAGAGCCGGGGAGCTGTTTTTT.

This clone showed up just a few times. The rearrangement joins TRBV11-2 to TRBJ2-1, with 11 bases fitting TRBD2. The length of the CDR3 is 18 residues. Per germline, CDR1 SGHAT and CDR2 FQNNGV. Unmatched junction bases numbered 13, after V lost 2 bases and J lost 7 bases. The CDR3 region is CASSLIASGGFLRNEQFF. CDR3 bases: TGTGCCAGCAGCTTAATAGCTAGCGGGGGGTTCCTTAGAAATGAGCAGTTCTTC.

CDR3 sequence (DNA): TGTGCCAGCAGCTTAATTTATCTAGCGGGAGCCAATGAGCAGTTCTTC. Encoded protein: CASSLIYLAGANEQFF. The V gene is TRBV11-2, the J gene TRBJ2-1, with 10 bases that match TRBD2. CDR3 length equals 16 residues. Per germline, CDR1 SGHAT and CDR2 FQNNGV. J lost 6 bases, V lost 2 bases, and 7 bases had no gene match. Full variable domain (missing parts from reference TRBV11-2 and TRBJ2-1): EAGVAQSPRYKIIEKRQSVAFWCNPISGHATLYWYQQILGQGPKLLIQFQNNGVVDDSQLPKDRFSAERLKGVDSTLKIQPAKLEDSAVYLCASSLIYLAGANEQFFGPGTRLTVL.

CDR3 coding DNA: TGCGCCAGCAGGCCGGGTCTTCTCTCCCCCCTCCACTTT. Amino acid sequence: CASRPGLLSPLHF. This sequence joins TRBV5-1 and TRBJ1-6; D call uncertain. The V gene's germline CDR1 is SGHRS and CDR2 YFSETQ. V was trimmed by 5 bases and J by 13 bases, leaving 16 bases between them. The CDR3 has 13 amino acids.